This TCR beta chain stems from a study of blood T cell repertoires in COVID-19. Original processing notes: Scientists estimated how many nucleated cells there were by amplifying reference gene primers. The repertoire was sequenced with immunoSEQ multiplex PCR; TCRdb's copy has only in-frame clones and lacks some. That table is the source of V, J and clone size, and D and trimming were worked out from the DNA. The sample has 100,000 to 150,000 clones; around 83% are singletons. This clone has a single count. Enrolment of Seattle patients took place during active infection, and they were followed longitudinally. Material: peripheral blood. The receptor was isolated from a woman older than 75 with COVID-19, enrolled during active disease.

The CDR3 nucleotides are TGTGCCAGCTCACCCTACTCGGGGGAGTACGAGCAGTACTTC. Translation gives CASSPYSGEYEQYF. The V call is TRBV18, the J call TRBJ2-7, with D possibly matching TRBD2 (6 bases). The CDR3 has 14 amino acids. Per the germline V gene, CDR1 is KGHSH and CDR2 is LQKENI. V lost 3 bases and J lost 4, with 13 bases in between.